This entry lists 28 T cell receptor beta chains sequenced from one sample in a study of cytomegalovirus exposure and HLA in healthy donors. The PCR made use of 60 Vbeta and 13 Jbeta primers. TCRdb's table, derived via immunoSEQ multiplex PCR, lists solely in-frame clones and lacks some. The data show under 200,000 clones, roughly 80% seen once. The specimen was PBMCs. The source is a woman under 40 in good health and CMV-seropositive.

V and J are TRBV6-5 and TRBJ1-5; D perhaps matches TRBD1 (5 bases). V dropped 3 bases and J dropped 2 bases, with 8 bases sitting between them. This CDR3 comprises 14 residues. CDR1 is MNHEY and CDR2 is SVGAGI in the germline V gene. CDR3 protein: CASSYPGGNQPQHF. DNA for the CDR3: TGTGCCAGCAGTTATCCGGGGGGCAATCAGCCCCAGCATTTT.

The chain uses TRBV5-1 and TRBJ2-1; tentatively, D is TRBD1 (6 bases). Deletions cut 0 bases from V and 0 bases from J, with 16 bases between. Germline CDR1 SGHRS, CDR2 YFSETQ. The CDR3 consists of 18 residues. The CDR3 loop is CASSLGGQGISSYNEQFF. The DNA for the CDR3 is TGCGCCAGCAGCTTGGGTGGTCAGGGGATTAGCTCCTACAATGAGCAGTTCTTC.

V is TRBV7-9 and J is TRBJ2-3; TRBD2 might be the D (5 bases). Per germline, CDR1 SEHNR and CDR2 FQNEAQ (reference sequence). The CDR3 spans 15 residues. The ends were cut back, 1 base at V and 3 bases at J, with 11 bases in the middle. Here the CDR3 reads CASSLVDSGTDTQYF. CDR3 nucleotides: TGTGCCAGCAGCTTAGTGGACTCTGGGACAGATACGCAGTATTTT.

The V gene is TRBV11-2, the J gene TRBJ2-5, with 8 bases lining up with TRBD2. The CDR3 spans 16 residues. The germline V gene has CDR1 SGHAT and CDR2 FQNNGV. V lost 1 base to trimming and J lost 9 bases; unmatched junction nucleotides: 13. CDR3 sequence reads: CASSLGPTPIGGAQYF. The CDR3 DNA is TGTGCCAGCAGCTTAGGTCCGACTCCGATCGGGGGGGCCCAGTACTTC.

The chain couples TRBV27 to TRBJ1-2; TRBD1 matches at 7 bases. Per the germline V gene, CDR1 is MNHEY and CDR2 is SMNVEV (reference sequence). CDR3 length equals 14 residues. V lost 6 bases and J lost 4; bases outside the gene matches: 8. The CDR3 DNA reads as TGTGCCAGCAGCCAGACAGGGTTGCCCTATGGCTACACCTTC. Translation: CASSQTGLPYGYTF.

This sequence joins TRBV5-1 and TRBJ1-2; 7 positions agree with TRBD1. CDR1 SGHRS and CDR2 YFSETQ come from the germline V gene. This CDR3 spans 14 amino acids. V was pared by 2 bases and J by 3 bases, with 4 bases of the junction left unmatched. The CDR3 coding sequence is TGCGCCAGCAGCTTAGGACAGGCTCACTATGGCTACACCTTC. Residues: CASSLGQAHYGYTF. The whole variable domain, filled in from reference TRBV5-1 and TRBJ1-2, reads KAGVTQTPRYLIKTRGQQVTLSCSPISGHRSVSWYQQTPGQGLQFLFEYFSETQRNKGNFPGRFSGRQFSNSRSEMNVSTLELGDSALYLCASSLGQAHYGYTFGSGTRLTVV.

CDR3 residues: CASSVGGGARTEAFF. The DNA for the CDR3 is TGTGCCAGCAGCGTAGGAGGGGGGGCGCGAACTGAAGCTTTCTTT. This chain uses TRBV9 with TRBJ1-1, with D possibly being TRBD1 (6 bases). Per the germline V gene, CDR1 is SGDLS and CDR2 is YYNGEE. Trimming shortened V by 0 bases and J by 5 bases, and 14 bases separated the two germline ends. The CDR3 totals 15 residues.

V and J are TRBV6-1 and TRBJ1-6; 10 bases align to TRBD1. The J segment lost 5 bases and the V segment lost 6 bases, leaving 4 bases of the junction unmatched. The CDR3 contains 15 residues. From germline, CDR1 is MNHNS and CDR2 SASEGT. DNA for the CDR3: TGTGCCAGCAGCGGGACAGGGGAGCATAATTCACCCCTCCACTTT. Translating it yields CASSGTGEHNSPLHF.

CDR3 DNA: TGTGCCAGCAGCTTAGTGGCCAGACTAGCGGGGGACTACGAGCAGTACTTC. As protein: CASSLVARLAGDYEQYF. The chain links TRBV7-2 to TRBJ2-7, with 12 bases matching TRBD2. Germline V lookup: CDR1 SGHTA, CDR2 FQGNSA. The CDR3 extends over 17 amino acids. V was pared by 1 base and J by 3 bases, with 7 bases of the junction left unmatched.

This rearrangement joins TRBV6-5 to TRBJ1-1; 9 bases line up with TRBD1. The V gene's germline CDR1 is MNHEY and CDR2 SVGAGI. This CDR3 spans 11 amino acids. Trimming took 6 bases from V and 8 from J; bases not matched to a gene: 1. The CDR3 protein is CASRGTGEAFF. CDR3 nucleotide sequence: TGTGCCAGCAGAGGGACAGGGGAAGCTTTCTTT.

This chain connects TRBV29-1 to TRBJ2-7, with D maybe TRBD1 (5 bases). The germline CDR1 and CDR2 sequences are SQVTM and ANQGSEA. CDR3 length: 12 amino acids. Trimming removed 8 bases at V and 2 bases at J, with 13 bases between. The CDR3 DNA follows: TGCAGCATTTCCCAGGGTCCCTACGAGCAGTACTTC. Translation gives CSISQGPYEQYF.

The rearrangement links TRBV30 to TRBJ2-2; D is possibly TRBD1 (6 bases). Trimming took off 4 bases at V and 8 bases at J, with 11 bases between the two ends. The germline V gene has CDR1 GTSNPN and CDR2 SVGIG (reference sequence). The CDR3 totals 12 residues. The CDR3 DNA follows: TGTGCCTGGAAGTGGGGGCAGGGGGAGCTGTTTTTT. Translating it yields CAWKWGQGELFF.

V usage is TRBV7-2 and J usage is TRBJ2-3; maybe TRBD1 (5 bases). Per germline, CDR1 SGHTA and CDR2 FQGNSA. V was pared by 3 bases and J by 4 bases, with 5 bases between. The CDR3 is 12 residues long. The CDR3: CASSFRADTQYF. The CDR3 nucleotides read TGTGCCAGCAGCTTCAGGGCAGATACGCAGTATTTT. The complete variable domain, with remaining parts taken from reference TRBV7-2 and TRBJ2-3, reads GAGVSQSPSNKVTEKGKDVELRCDPISGHTALYWYRQSLGQGLEFLIYFQGNSAPDKSGLPSDRFSAERTGGSVSTLTIQRTQQEDSAVYLCASSFRADTQYFGPGTRLTVL.

This sequence joins TRBV10-3 and TRBJ2-7, with 7 bases that match TRBD1. V lost 3 bases and J lost 4; bases outside the gene matches: 6. Germline V gene data show CDR1 as ENHRY and CDR2 as SYGVKD. This CDR3 comprises 14 residues. CDR3: CAISENQGEYEQYF. In DNA form, the CDR3 reads TGTGCCATCAGTGAAAACCAGGGGGAGTACGAGCAGTACTTC.

This clone was observed a single time. The rearrangement links TRBV9 to TRBJ2-7; TRBD1 aligns across 7 bases. The ends lost 0 bases at V and 4 bases at J; junction bases unmatched: 4. The CDR3 totals 14 residues. In germline, CDR1 is SGDLS, CDR2 YYNGEE. DNA of the CDR3: TGTGCCAGCAGCGTAGGCGACAGGGCGTACGAGCAGTACTTC. Translation: CASSVGDRAYEQYF.

This clone has more than one count but fewer than ten. This chain connects TRBV5-4 to TRBJ2-3, with D perhaps TRBD2 (6 bases). Germline V gene lookup returns CDR1 SGHNT and CDR2 YYREEE (reference sequence). V was shortened by 3 bases and J by 5 bases, with 13 bases between the two germline ends. The CDR3 sequence is 14 residues long. The CDR3 DNA reads as TGTGCCAGCAGCTGGGGGAGGAGGGAAGATACGCAGTATTTT. Translating gives CASSWGRREDTQYF.

The rearrangement links TRBV7-6 to TRBJ2-1; D is perhaps TRBD1 (5 bases). Trimming stripped 4 bases from V and 6 bases from J, with 19 bases between. The CDR3 has 16 amino acids. The germline V gene has CDR1 SGHVS and CDR2 FNYEAQ. CDR3 sequence reads: CASSSGFATVRNEQFF. The CDR3 bases are TGTGCCAGCAGCTCAGGCTTTGCGACAGTCCGCAATGAGCAGTTCTTC.

As for this clone: The same CDR3 also results from other DNA sequences found in this sample. This chain links TRBV18 with TRBJ1-2; a weak D match, TRBD1 (5 bases). The V end lost 2 bases, the J end lost 4 bases, and 5 bases lay between the germline ends. This CDR3 comprises 12 residues. Germline V CDR1 and CDR2: KGHSH, LQKENI. The DNA of the CDR3 is TGTGCCAGCTCACCAGACAGCTATGGCTACACCTTC. Translating it yields CASSPDSYGYTF.

The rearrangement uses TRBV5-6 and TRBJ1-1, with 8 bases identical to TRBD1. The junction had 3 bases not matched to a gene; V was cut back by 4 bases and J by 1 base. Germline lookup yields CDR1 SGHDT and CDR2 YYEEEE. The CDR3 is made up of 14 amino acids. The CDR3 DNA is TGTGCCAGCAGCGGTACAGGGGGGAACACTGAAGCTTTCTTT. The encoded protein is CASSGTGGNTEAFF.

This sequence joins TRBV7-3 and TRBJ2-1, with 8 bases fitting TRBD1. This CDR3 has 14 amino acids. Germline V gene sequence: CDR1 SGHTA, CDR2 FQGTGA. V lost 4 bases to trimming and J lost 6 bases; unmatched junction nucleotides: 5. CDR3 sequence: CASSYRTGFNEQFF. CDR3 DNA: TGTGCCAGCAGCTACCGGACAGGGTTCAATGAGCAGTTCTTC.

V usage is TRBV6-5 and J usage is TRBJ1-2; the match to TRBD1 covers 7 bases. CDR3 length: 16 amino acids. Germline V gene lookup returns CDR1 MNHEY and CDR2 SVGAGI. V was pared by 4 bases and J by 4 bases, with 12 bases of the junction left unmatched. The CDR3 nucleotides read TGTGCCAGCAGTTCCCGGGCGAGGGGGCGACGCTATGGCTACACCTTC. Translated, it gives CASSSRARGRRYGYTF.

The chain uses TRBV28 and TRBJ2-7; D not certain. The CDR3 length is 13 residues. Deletions cut 2 bases from V and 5 bases from J, with 10 bases between. Germline V CDR1 and CDR2: MDHEN, SYDVKM. The CDR3 coding sequence is TGTGCCAGCAGTTTAATTGCAGGCCACGAGCAGTACTTC. Amino acid sequence: CASSLIAGHEQYF. The variable domain in full, with the rest retrieved from reference TRBV28 and TRBJ2-7, is DVKVTQSSRYLVKRTGEKVFLECVQDMDHENMFWYRQDPGLGLRLIYFSYDVKMKEKGDIPEGYSVSREKKERFSLILESASTNQTSMYLCASSLIAGHEQYFGPGTRLTVT.

In its sample, this clone was seen once. This chain uses TRBV11-2 with TRBJ1-5; TRBD1 matches 9 bases. Germline values: CDR1 SGHAT, CDR2 FQNNGV. The V and J ends lost 3 bases and 2 bases, in that order; junction bases with no gene match: 2. The CDR3 contains 15 residues. This chain's CDR3 is CASSFGTGRNQPQHF. CDR3 sequence (DNA): TGTGCCAGCAGCTTCGGGACAGGGCGCAATCAGCCCCAGCATTTT.

This chain uses TRBV29-1 with TRBJ1-2; TRBD1 agrees at 7 bases. The germline V gene encodes CDR1 SQVTM and CDR2 ANQGSEA. The CDR3 runs 13 residues. The V gene end was trimmed by 7 bases and the J gene end by 4 bases; junction bases not matched to a gene: 9. The CDR3: CSAKDGTVYGYTF. CDR3 nucleotides: TGCAGCGCTAAGGACGGGACAGTCTATGGCTACACCTTC.

Turning to this clone: In this CDR3 the conserved last residue, phenylalanine or tryptophan, is missing, so a read error is likely. The chain links TRBV5-1 to TRBJ2-7, with no clear D. V was trimmed by 0 bases and J by 4 bases, leaving 8 bases between them. The CDR3 is 13 residues long. Germline V lookup: CDR1 SGHRS, CDR2 YFSETQ. DNA of the CDR3: TGCGCCAGCAGCTTGGCCAGAGGATACGAGCAGTACCTC. It encodes CASSLARGYEQYL.

The rearrangement joins TRBV4-3 to TRBJ1-1; D possibly corresponds to TRBD1 (6 bases). Trimming shortened V by 4 bases and J by 3 bases, and 12 bases separated the two germline ends. Germline CDR1 LGHNA, CDR2 YSLEER. This CDR3 comprises 14 residues. The CDR3 here is CASSPLDSYTEAFF. In nucleotides, the CDR3 is TGCGCCAGCAGCCCCCTGGACAGCTACACTGAAGCTTTCTTT.

This chain uses TRBV7-2 with TRBJ1-5; TRBD1 matches 9 bases. The J segment lost 6 bases and the V segment lost 4 bases, leaving 7 bases of the junction unmatched. This CDR3 has 15 amino acids. Per the germline V gene, CDR1 is SGHTA and CDR2 is FQGNSA. Here the CDR3 reads CASSSGTGLFQPQHF. DNA for the CDR3: TGTGCCAGCAGCTCCGGGACAGGGTTGTTTCAGCCCCAGCATTTT. The full variable domain, completed using reference TRBV7-2 and TRBJ1-5, is GAGVSQSPSNKVTEKGKDVELRCDPISGHTALYWYRQSLGQGLEFLIYFQGNSAPDKSGLPSDRFSAERTGGSVSTLTIQRTQQEDSAVYLCASSSGTGLFQPQHFGDGTRLSIL.

This chain connects TRBV4-3 to TRBJ1-2; D is possibly TRBD1 (6 bases). Between the trimmed V and J ends, which lost 3 bases and 8 bases, there was a span of 16 bases. CDR1 and CDR2 (germline): LGHNA, YSLEER. CDR3 length: 14 amino acids. The CDR3 sequence: CASSQRDRIGGYTF. The CDR3 DNA reads as TGCGCCAGCAGCCAGAGAGACAGGATAGGCGGCTACACCTTC.